This note documents a single T cell receptor beta chain sequence. As yet, its antigen is unknown. This sample was included in a study of identical twins. One entry per CDR3 protein results from TCRdb running MiXCR on the 5' RACE reads. In the table there are fewer than 250,000 distinct CDR3 sequences, roughly 15% of which are singletons. Study-level results: Twins' surplus sharing was weaker for beta out-of-frame sequences.

Trimming left V 1 base short and J 5 bases short, with 1 base between. This CDR3 is built from 10 residues. CDR1 is SGHDT and CDR2 is YYEEEE in the germline V gene. These records were also assigned to another study, of T cells expressing NK-cell markers. That source reports: The authors restricted sorting to alpha-beta TCR T cells with an anti-gamma-delta TCR antibody in several experiments.

The sequence was obtained from a woman in her late teens or twenties in good health. Sample: CD8+ T cells sorted from blood. The chain couples TRBV5-6 to TRBJ2-7; D is ambiguous. CDR3 sequence: CASSLHEQYF. The DNA for the CDR3 is TGTGCCAGCAGCTTGCACGAGCAGTACTTC.